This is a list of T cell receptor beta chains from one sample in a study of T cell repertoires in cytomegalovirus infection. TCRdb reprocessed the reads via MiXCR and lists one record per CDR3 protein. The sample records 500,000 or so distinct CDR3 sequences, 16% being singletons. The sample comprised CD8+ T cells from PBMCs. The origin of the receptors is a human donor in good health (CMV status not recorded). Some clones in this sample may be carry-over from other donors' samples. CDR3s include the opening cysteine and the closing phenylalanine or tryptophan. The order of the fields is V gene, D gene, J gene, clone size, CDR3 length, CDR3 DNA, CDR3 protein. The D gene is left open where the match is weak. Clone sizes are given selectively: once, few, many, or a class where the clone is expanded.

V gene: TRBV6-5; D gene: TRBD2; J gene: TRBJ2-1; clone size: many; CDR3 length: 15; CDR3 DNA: TGTGCCAGCAGGCTACTAGCGGGGGACGGCGGTGAGCAGTTCTTC; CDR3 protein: CASRLLAGDGGEQFF
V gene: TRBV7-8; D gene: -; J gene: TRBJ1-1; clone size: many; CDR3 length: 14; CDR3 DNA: TGTGCCAGCAGCCCCCCGGAAGGGAACACTGAAGCTTTCTTT; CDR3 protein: CASSPPEGNTEAFF
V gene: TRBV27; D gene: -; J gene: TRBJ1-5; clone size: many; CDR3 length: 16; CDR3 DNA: TGTGCCAGCAGTTACCGGGGGAGTCTGGGCAATCAGCCCCAGCATTTT; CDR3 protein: CASSYRGSLGNQPQHF
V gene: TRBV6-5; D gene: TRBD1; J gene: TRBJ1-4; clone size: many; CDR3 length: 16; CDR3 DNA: TGTGCCAGCAGTTACGACAGGGAAGGCACCTACGGAAAACTGTTTTTT; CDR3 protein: CASSYDREGTYGKLFF
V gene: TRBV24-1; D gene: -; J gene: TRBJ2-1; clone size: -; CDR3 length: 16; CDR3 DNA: TGTGCCACCAGTGATCAGGCTAAAAGCTCCTACAATGAGCAGTTCTTC; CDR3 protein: CATSDQAKSSYNEQFF
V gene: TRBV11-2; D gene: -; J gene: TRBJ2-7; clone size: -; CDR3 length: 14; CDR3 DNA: TGTGCCAGCAGCTTAGCCCCCCAGGGCTACGAGCAGTACTTC; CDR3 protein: CASSLAPQGYEQYF
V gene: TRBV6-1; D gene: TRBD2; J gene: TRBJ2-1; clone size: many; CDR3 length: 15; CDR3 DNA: TGTGCCAGCAGATTAGTAGCGGGAGGTAAAAATGAGCAGTTCTTC; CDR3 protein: CASRLVAGGKNEQFF
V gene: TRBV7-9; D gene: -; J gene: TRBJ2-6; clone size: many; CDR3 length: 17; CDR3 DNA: TGTGCCAGCAGCCCCAGCAGTGCGGGAACTGGGGCCAACGTCCTGACTTTC; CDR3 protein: CASSPSSAGTGANVLTF
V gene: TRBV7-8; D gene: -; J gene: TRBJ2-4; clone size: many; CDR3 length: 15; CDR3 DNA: TGTGCCAGCAGCTTAGCGTTTTTCGACAGAAACATTCAGTACTTC; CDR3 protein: CASSLAFFDRNIQYF
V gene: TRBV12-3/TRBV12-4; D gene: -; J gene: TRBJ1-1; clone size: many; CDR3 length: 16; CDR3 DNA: TGTGCCAGCAGCCTCGTCCGCCGCAGGGGGAACACTGAAGCTTTCTTT; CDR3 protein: CASSLVRRRGNTEAFF
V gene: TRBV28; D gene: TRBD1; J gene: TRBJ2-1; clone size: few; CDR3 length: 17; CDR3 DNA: TGTGCCAGCAGTTCCGAATCACAGGGGGCCCCCTACAATGAGCAGTTCTTC; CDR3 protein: CASSSESQGAPYNEQFF
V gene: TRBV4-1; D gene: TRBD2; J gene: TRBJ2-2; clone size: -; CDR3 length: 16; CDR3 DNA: TGCGCCAGCATCCAAGGTCGCGGGAGGGCCTTCGGGGAGCTGTTTTTT; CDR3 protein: CASIQGRGRAFGELFF
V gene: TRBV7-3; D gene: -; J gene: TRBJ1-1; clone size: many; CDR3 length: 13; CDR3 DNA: TGTGCCAGCAGCGCAACGGGGGACCCCGAAGCTTTCTTT; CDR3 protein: CASSATGDPEAFF
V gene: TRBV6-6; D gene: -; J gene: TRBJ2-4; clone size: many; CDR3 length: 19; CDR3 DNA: TGTGCCAGCAGTTATTCGGACAAAGCGAGTGGGGTTGGCAAAAACATTCAGTACTTC; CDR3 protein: CASSYSDKASGVGKNIQYF
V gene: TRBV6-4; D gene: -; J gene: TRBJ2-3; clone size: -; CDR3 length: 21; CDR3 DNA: TGTGCCAGCAGTGAAGAGTATAGCCCCGCCGACGAATATTGGCTTTTCAATACGCAGTATTTT; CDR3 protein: CASSEEYSPADEYWLFNTQYF
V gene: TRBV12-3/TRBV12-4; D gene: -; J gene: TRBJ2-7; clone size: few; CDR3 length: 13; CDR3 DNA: TGTGCCAGCAGAGGGACTGATCCCTACGAGCAGTACTTC; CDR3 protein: CASRGTDPYEQYF
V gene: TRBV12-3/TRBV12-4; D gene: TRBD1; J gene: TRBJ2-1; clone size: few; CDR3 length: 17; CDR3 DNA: TGTGCCAGCAGTGAAGGGACAGGGGACGCTCCAAACAATGAGCAGTTCTTC; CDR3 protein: CASSEGTGDAPNNEQFF
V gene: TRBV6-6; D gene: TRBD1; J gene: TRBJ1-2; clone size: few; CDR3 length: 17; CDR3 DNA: TGTGCCAGCAGTTTACTGGCGGACAGGGGAGCTAACTATGGCTACACCTTC; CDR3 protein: CASSLLADRGANYGYTF
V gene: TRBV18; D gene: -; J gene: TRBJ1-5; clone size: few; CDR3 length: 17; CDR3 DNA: TGTGCCAGCTCACCCAAAAGGGTAAACAGGGCATACCAGCCCCAGCATTTT; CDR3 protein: CASSPKRVNRAYQPQHF
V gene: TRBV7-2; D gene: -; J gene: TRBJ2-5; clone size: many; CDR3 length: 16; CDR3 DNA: TGTGCCAGCAGCACGGGCATCTACAGGGCCCAAGAGACCCAGTACTTC; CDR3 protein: CASSTGIYRAQETQYF
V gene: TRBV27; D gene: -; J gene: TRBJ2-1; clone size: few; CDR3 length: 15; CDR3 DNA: TGTGCCAGCAGTTATCGACAGATTACTTACAATGAGCAGTTCTTC; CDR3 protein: CASSYRQITYNEQFF
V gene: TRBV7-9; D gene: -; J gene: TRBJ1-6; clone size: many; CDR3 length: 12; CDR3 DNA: TGTGCCAGCAGCGTTAATAATTCACCCCTCCACTTT; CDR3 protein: CASSVNNSPLHF
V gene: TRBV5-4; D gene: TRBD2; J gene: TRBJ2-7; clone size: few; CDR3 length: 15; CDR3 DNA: TGTGCCAGCAGCTTTGCCACGGCGGGACTAGCGGTGCAGTACTTC; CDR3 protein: CASSFATAGLAVQYF
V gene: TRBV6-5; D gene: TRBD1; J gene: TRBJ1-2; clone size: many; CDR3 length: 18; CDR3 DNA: TGTGCCAGCAGTTACTCTATAGGACAGGGACAGTTCAACTATGGCTACACCTTC; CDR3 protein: CASSYSIGQGQFNYGYTF
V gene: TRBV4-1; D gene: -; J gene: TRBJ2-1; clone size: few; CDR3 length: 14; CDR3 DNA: TGCGCCAGCAGCCAAGATCAGCTTCTCAATGAGCAGTTCTTC; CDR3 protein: CASSQDQLLNEQFF
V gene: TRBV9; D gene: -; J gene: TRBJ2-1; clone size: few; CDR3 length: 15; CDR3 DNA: TGTGCCAGCACCCCTAGGAGCGCCACCTACAATGAGCAGTTCTTC; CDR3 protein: CASTPRSATYNEQFF
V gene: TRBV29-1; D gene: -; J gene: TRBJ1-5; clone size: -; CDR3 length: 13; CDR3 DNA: TGCAGCGTAGTGGACAGAGGCAATCAGCCCCAGCATTTT; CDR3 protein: CSVVDRGNQPQHF
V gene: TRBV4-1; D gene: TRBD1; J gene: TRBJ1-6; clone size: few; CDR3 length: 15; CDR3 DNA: TGCGCCAGCAGCCACCCTACAGGGGAGAATTCACCCCTCCACTTT; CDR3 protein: CASSHPTGENSPLHF
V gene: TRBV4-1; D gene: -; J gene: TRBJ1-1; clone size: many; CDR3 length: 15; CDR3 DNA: TGCGCCAGCAGCCACGGACAGAGGGCGGGCACTGAAGCTTTCTTT; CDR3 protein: CASSHGQRAGTEAFF
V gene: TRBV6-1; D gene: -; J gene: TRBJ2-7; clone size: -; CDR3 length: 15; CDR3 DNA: TGTGCCAGCAGTGAAGAGGGGGGGCTCAACTACGAGCAGTACTTC; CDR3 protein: CASSEEGGLNYEQYF
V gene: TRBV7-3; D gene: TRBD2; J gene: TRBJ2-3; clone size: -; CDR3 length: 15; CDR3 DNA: TGTGCCAGCAGCCGGACTAGCGGGGAAACAGATACGCAGTATTTT; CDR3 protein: CASSRTSGETDTQYF
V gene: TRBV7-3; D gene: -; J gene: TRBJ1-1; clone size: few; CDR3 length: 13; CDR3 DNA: TGTGCCAGCAGCTCTCCCCCGAACACTGAAGCTTTCTTT; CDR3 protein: CASSSPPNTEAFF